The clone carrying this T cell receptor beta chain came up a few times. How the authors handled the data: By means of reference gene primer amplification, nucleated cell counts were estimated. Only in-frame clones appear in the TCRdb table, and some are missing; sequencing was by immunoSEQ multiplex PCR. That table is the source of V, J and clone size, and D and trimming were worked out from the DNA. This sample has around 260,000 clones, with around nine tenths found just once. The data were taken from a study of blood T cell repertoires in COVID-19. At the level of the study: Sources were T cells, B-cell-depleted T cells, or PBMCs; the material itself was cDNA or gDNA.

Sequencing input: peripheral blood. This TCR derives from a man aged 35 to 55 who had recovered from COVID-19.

In DNA, the CDR3 is TGTGCCAGCAGCACCGGACAGGGCATACTCACTGAAGCTTTCTTT. This gives the protein CASSTGQGILTEAFF. The chain links TRBV5-6 to TRBJ1-1, with TRBD1 matching 8 bases. Germline CDR1 SGHDT, CDR2 YYEEEE. The CDR3 covers 15 residues. V shed 4 bases and J 4 bases; nucleotides not matched to a gene: 9.